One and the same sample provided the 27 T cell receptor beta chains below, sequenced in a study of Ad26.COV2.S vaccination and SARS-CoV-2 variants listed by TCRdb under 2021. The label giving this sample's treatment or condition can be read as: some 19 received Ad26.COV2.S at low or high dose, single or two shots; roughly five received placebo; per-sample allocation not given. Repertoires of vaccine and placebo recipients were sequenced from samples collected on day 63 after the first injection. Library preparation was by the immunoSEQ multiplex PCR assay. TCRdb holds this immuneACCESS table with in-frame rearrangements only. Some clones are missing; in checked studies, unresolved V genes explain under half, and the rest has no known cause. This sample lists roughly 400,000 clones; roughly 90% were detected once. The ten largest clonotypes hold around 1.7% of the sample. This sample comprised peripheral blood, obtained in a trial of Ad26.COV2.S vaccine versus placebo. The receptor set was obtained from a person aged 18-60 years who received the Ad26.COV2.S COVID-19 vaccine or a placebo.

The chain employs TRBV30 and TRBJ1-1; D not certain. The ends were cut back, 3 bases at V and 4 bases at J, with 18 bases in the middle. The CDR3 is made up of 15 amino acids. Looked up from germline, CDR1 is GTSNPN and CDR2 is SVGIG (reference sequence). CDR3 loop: CAWSDGVLSATEAFF. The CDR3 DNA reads TGTGCCTGGAGCGATGGGGTTCTTTCGGCCACTGAAGCTTTCTTT.

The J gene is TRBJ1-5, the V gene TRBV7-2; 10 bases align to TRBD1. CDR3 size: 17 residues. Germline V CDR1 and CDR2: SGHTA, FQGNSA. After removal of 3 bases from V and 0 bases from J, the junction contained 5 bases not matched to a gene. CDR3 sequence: CASSLDRGDYSNQPQHF. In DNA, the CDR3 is TGTGCCAGCAGCTTGGACAGGGGGGACTATAGCAATCAGCCCCAGCATTTT. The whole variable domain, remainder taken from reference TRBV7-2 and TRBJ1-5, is GAGVSQSPSNKVTEKGKDVELRCDPISGHTALYWYRQSLGQGLEFLIYFQGNSAPDKSGLPSDRFSAERTGGSVSTLTIQRTQQEDSAVYLCASSLDRGDYSNQPQHFGDGTRLSIL.

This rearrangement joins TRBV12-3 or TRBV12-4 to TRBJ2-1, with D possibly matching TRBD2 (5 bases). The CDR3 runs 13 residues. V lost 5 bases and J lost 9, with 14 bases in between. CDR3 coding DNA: TGTGCCAGCAGTCCCACGCTAGCTACTGAGCAGTTCTTC. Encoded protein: CASSPTLATEQFF.

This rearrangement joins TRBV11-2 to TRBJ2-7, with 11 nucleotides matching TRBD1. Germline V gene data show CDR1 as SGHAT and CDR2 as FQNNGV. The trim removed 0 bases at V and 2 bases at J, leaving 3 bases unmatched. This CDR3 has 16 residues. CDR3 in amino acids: CASSLEPGQGAYEQYF. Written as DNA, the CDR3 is TGTGCCAGCAGCTTAGAGCCGGGACAGGGGGCCTACGAGCAGTACTTC. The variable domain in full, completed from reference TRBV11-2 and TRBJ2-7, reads EAGVAQSPRYKIIEKRQSVAFWCNPISGHATLYWYQQILGQGPKLLIQFQNNGVVDDSQLPKDRFSAERLKGVDSTLKIQPAKLEDSAVYLCASSLEPGQGAYEQYFGPGTRLTVT.

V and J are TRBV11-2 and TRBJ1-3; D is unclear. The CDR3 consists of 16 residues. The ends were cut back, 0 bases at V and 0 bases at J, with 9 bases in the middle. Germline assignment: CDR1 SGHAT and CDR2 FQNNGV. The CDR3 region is CASSLDLAVSGNTIYF. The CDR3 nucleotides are TGTGCCAGCAGCTTAGATCTGGCAGTCTCTGGAAACACCATATATTTT.

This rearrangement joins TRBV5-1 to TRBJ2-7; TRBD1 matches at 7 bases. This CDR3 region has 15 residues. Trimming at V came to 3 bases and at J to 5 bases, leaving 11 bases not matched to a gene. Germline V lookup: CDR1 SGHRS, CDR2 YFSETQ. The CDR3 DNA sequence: TGCGCCAGCAGCTCAAGCCGGACAGGAATCGACGAGCAGTACTTC. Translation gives CASSSSRTGIDEQYF.

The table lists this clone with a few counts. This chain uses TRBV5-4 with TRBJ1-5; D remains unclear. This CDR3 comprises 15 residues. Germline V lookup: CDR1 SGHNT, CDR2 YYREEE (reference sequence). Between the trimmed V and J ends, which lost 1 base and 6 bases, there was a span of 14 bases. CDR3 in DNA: TGTGCCAGCAGCTTGTACGGGAAAGAAGGTCAGCCCCAGCATTTT. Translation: CASSLYGKEGQPQHF.

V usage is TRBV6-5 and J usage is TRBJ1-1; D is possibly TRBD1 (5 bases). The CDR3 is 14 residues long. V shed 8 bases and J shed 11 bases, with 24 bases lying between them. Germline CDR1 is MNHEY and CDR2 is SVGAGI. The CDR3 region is CASATPAPTAKAFF. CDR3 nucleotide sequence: TGTGCCAGCGCCACACCAGCCCCGACAGCCAAGGCTTTCTTT.

The DNA of the CDR3 is TGTGCCAGCAGCGTTAAATCTAGCAGGCCTGGCGCCGGGGAGCTGTTTTTT. Protein: CASSVKSSRPGAGELFF. V and J are TRBV9 and TRBJ2-2, with D possibly TRBD2 on 5 matching bases. There are 17 residues in the CDR3. Trimming stripped 2 bases from V and 6 bases from J, with 20 bases between. Germline V gene data show CDR1 as SGDLS and CDR2 as YYNGEE.

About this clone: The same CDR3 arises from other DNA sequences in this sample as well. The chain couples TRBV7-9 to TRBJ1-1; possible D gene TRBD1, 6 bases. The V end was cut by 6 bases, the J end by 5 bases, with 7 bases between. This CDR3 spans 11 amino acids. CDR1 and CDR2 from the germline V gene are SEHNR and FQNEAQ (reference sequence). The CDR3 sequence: CASSQGTEAFF. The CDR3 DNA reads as TGTGCCAGCAGTCAGGGGACTGAAGCTTTCTTT.

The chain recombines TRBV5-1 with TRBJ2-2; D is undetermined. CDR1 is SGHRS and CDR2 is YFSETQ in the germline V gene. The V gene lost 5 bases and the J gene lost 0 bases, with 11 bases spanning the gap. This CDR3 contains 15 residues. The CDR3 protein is CASRRGIANTGELFF. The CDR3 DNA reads TGCGCCAGCAGGCGTGGGATCGCGAACACCGGGGAGCTGTTTTTT.

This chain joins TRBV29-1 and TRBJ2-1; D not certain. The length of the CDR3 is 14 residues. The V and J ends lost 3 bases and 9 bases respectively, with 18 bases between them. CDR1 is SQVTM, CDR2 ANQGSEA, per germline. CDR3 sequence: CSVDGWVGTREQFF. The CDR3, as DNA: TGCAGCGTTGATGGGTGGGTGGGTACGCGTGAGCAGTTCTTC.

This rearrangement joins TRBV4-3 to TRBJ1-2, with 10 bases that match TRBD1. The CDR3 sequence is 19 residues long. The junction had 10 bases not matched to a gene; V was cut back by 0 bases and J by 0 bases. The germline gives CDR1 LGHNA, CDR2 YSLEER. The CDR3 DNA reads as TGCGCCAGCAGCCAAGATCGATCGGACAGGGGGATAGCTAACTATGGCTACACCTTC. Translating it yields CASSQDRSDRGIANYGYTF.

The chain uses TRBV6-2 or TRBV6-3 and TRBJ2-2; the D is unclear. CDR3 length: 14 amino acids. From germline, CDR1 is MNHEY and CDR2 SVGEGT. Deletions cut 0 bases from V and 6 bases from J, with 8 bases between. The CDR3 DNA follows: TGTGCCAGCAGTTACTCGTCTGTCCCCGGGGAGCTGTTTTTT. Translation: CASSYSSVPGELFF.

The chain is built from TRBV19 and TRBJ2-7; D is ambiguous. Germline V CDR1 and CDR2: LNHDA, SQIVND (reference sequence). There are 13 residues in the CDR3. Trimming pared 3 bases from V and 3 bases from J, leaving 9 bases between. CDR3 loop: CASSISHIYEQYF. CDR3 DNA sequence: TGTGCCAGTAGTATTAGTCACATCTACGAGCAGTACTTC.

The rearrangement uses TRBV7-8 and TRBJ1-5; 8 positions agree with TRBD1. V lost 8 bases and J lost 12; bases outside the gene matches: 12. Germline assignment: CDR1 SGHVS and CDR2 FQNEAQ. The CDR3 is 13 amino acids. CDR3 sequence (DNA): TGTGCCAGCGCCGGACAGGGAGCTAGCAGCCAGCATTTT. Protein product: CASAGQGASSQHF.

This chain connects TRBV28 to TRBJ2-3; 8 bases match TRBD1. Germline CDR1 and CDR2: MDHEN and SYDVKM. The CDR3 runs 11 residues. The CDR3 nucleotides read TGTGCGACAGGGGAAATGGATACGCAGTATTTT. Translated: CATGEMDTQYF.

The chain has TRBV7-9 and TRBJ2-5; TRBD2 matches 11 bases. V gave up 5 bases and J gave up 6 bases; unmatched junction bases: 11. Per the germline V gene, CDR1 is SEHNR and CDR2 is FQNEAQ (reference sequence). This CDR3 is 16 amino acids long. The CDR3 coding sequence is TGTGCCAGCAGCCCCGATAGCGGGGGGGCCGGACAGACCCAGTACTTC. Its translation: CASSPDSGGAGQTQYF.

CDR3 sequence reads: CASRTGPTITGAINEKLFF. The CDR3 DNA is TGTGCCAGCAGAACGGGCCCCACAATAACAGGAGCGATTAATGAAAAACTGTTTTTT. The V and J genes are TRBV3-1 (or the pseudogene TRBV3-2) and TRBJ1-4; TRBD1 might be the D (5 bases). The CDR3 is 19 amino acids. CDR1 and CDR2 from the germline V gene are LGHDT and YNNKEL (reference sequence). V was trimmed by 6 bases and J by 4 bases, leaving 27 bases between them.

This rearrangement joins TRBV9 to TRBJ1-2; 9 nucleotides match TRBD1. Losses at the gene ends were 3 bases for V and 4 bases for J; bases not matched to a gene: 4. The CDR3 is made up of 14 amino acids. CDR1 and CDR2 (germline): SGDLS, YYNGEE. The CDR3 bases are TGTGCCAGCAGCGCTGGGGACAGGGTCTATGGCTACACCTTC. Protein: CASSAGDRVYGYTF.

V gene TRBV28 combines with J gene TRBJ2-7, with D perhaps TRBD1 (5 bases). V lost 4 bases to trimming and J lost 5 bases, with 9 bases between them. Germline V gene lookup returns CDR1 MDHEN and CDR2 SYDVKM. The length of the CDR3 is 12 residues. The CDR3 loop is CASSSQTDEQYF. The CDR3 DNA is TGTGCCAGCAGTTCCCAGACAGACGAGCAGTACTTC.

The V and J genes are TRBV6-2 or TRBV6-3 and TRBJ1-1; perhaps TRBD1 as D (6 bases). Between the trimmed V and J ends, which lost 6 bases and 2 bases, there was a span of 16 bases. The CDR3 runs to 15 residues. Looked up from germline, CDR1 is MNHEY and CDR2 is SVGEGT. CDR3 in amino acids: CASSHGGAINTEAFF. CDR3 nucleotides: TGTGCCAGCAGCCACGGGGGGGCGATCAACACTGAAGCTTTCTTT.

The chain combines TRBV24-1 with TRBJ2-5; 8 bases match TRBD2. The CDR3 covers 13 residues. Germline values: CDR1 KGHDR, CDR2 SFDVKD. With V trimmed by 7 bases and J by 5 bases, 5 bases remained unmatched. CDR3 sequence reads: CATSGGAGETQYF. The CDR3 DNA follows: TGTGCCACCAGCGGGGGGGCTGGGGAGACCCAGTACTTC.

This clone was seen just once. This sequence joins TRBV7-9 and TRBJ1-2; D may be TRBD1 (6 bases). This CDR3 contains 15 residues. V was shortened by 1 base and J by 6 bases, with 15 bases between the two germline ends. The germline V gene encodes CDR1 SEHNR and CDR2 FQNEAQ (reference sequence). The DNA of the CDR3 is TGTGCCAGCAGCTTAGGGGGGGCCCCGAGGGATGGCTACACCTTC. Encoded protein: CASSLGGAPRDGYTF. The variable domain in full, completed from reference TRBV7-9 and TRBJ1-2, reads DTGVSQNPRHKITKRGQNVTFRCDPISEHNRLYWYRQTLGQGPEFLTYFQNEAQLEKSRLLSDRFSAERPKGSFSTLEIQRTEQGDSAMYLCASSLGGAPRDGYTFGSGTRLTVV.

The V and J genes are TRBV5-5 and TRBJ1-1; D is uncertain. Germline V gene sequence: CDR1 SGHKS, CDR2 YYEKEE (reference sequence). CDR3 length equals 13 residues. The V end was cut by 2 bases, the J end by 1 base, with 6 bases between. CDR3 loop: CASSFRENTEAFF. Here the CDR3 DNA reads TGTGCCAGCAGCTTCCGAGAGAACACTGAAGCTTTCTTT.

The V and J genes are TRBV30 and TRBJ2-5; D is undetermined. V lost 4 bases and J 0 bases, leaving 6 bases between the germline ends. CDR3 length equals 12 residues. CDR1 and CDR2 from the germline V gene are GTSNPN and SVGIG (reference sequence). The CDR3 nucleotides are TGTGCCTGGACTGACTACCAAGAGACCCAGTACTTC. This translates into CAWTDYQETQYF. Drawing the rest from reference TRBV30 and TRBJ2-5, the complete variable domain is SQTIHQWPATLVQPVGSPLSLECTVEGTSNPNLYWYRQAAGRGLQLLFYSVGIGQISSEVPQNLSASRPQDRQFILSSKKLLLSDSGFYLCAWTDYQETQYFGPGTRLLVL.

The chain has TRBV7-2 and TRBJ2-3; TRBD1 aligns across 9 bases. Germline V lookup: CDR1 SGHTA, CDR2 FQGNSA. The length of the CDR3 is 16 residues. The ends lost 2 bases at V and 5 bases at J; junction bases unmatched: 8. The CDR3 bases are TGTGCCAGCAGCTTAAGCCTGGGACAGGGTTTAGATACGCAGTATTTT. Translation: CASSLSLGQGLDTQYF.